This T cell receptor beta chain appears in the sequencing data of a study of beta chain features in type 1 diabetes. Whole-study results and caveats: There was a possibility that cDNA sequencing over-represented cells with high TCR expression. Researchers caution that PCR might favor shorter templates, equally among patients and controls. Shortening of TCRB CDR3s, moderate but significant, appeared in all four CD4+ subsets of Type 1 diabetes patients.

Note on this clone: Its matching antigen is unknown.

The entirety of the isolated RNA underwent reverse transcription, so expressed TCRB transcripts were sequenced. Sequencing used immunoSEQ multiplex PCR; TCRdb keeps in-frame clones, though not all of them. The data hold 65,000 to 85,000 clones, with nearly 50% observed a single time. V was clipped by 5 bases and J by 0 bases; unmatched bases: 6. CDR1 is SGHTA and CDR2 is FQGNSA in the germline V gene. This CDR3 is built from 17 residues. Using CD45RO/CCR7/CD25/CD127/CD95/CD27, CD4+ naive, central memory, regulatory and stem cell-like memory cells were sorted. The clonotype comes from a man aged 30-40 years with type 1 diabetes. The chain couples TRBV7-2 to TRBJ2-1; 11 bases agree with TRBD2. Input material: central memory CD4+ T cells from blood. This CDR3 reads CASSKTSGASSYNEQFF. The CDR3 DNA follows: TGTGCCAGCAGCAAGACTAGCGGGGCTAGCTCCTACAATGAGCAGTTCTTC.